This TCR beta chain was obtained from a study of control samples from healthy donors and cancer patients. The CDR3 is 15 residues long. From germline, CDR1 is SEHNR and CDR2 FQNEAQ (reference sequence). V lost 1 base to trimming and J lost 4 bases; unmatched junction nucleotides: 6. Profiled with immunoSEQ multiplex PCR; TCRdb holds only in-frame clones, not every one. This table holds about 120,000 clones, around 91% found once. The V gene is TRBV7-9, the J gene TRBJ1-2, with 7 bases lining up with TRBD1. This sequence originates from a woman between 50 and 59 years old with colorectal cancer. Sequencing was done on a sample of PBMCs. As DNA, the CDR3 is TGTGCCAGCAGCTTAGACCAACAGGGGTCCTATGGCTACACCTTC. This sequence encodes CASSLDQQGSYGYTF.